The 24 T cell receptor beta chains below were found in one sample sequenced in a study of blood T cell repertoires in COVID-19. TCRdb's table, derived via immunoSEQ multiplex PCR, lists solely in-frame clones and lacks some. Of 130,000 or so clones in the sample, roughly 90% were seen once. Source material: peripheral blood. Receptors were obtained from a man in his sixties with COVID-19, enrolled during active disease.

In its sample, this clone was seen once. The chain couples TRBV28 to TRBJ2-1; D is possibly TRBD2 (5 bases). Trimming took 2 bases from V and 8 from J, leaving 10 bases between them. The CDR3 is 13 residues long. The germline CDR1 and CDR2 sequences are MDHEN and SYDVKM. The CDR3 spells CASSLGSGDEQFF. In DNA form, the CDR3 reads TGTGCCAGCAGTTTAGGGTCCGGGGATGAGCAGTTCTTC.

The genes are TRBV3-1 (or the pseudogene TRBV3-2) and TRBJ1-1, with TRBD1 matching over 12 bases. In germline, CDR1 is LGHDT, CDR2 YNNKEL (reference sequence). This CDR3 comprises 16 residues. Trimming removed 3 bases from V and 3 bases from J; junction bases left unmatched: 5. The CDR3 DNA follows: TGTGCCAGCAGCCAGGGACAGGGGGCGCGGCACACTGAAGCTTTCTTT. It yields the protein CASSQGQGARHTEAFF.

The table lists this clone with a count of one. This chain uses TRBV27 with TRBJ2-1; 8 nucleotides line up with TRBD1. The CDR3 length is 15 residues. Germline V gene sequence: CDR1 MNHEY, CDR2 SMNVEV (reference sequence). The junction had 8 bases not matched to a gene; V was cut back by 3 bases and J by 7 bases. The CDR3 here is CASSLTGDYRNEQFF. CDR3 in DNA: TGTGCCAGCAGTTTGACAGGGGATTATAGAAATGAGCAGTTCTTC.

The V and J genes are TRBV6-5 and TRBJ1-2; D gene unclear. The V end was cut by 6 bases, the J end by 6 bases, with 14 bases between. Germline V CDR1 and CDR2: MNHEY, SVGAGI. This CDR3 has 13 amino acids. Here the CDR3 DNA reads TGTGCCAGCAGCCCCCGAGGAGAGGATGGCTACACCTTC. Translated: CASSPRGEDGYTF.

The chain employs TRBV19 and TRBJ1-2; TRBD1 agrees at 7 bases. CDR3 size: 12 residues. V shed 7 bases, J shed 8 bases, and the junction held 7 bases outside the gene matches. Per germline, CDR1 LNHDA and CDR2 SQIVND (reference sequence). In DNA, the CDR3 is TGTGCCAGTACCAGGACAGGTGGAGGCTACACCTTC. It yields the protein CASTRTGGGYTF.

This clone was seen a single time. This rearrangement joins TRBV3-1 (or the pseudogene TRBV3-2) to TRBJ2-4, with D possibly matching TRBD2 (6 bases). The CDR3 covers 14 residues. The germline CDR1 and CDR2 sequences are LGHDT and YNNKEL (reference sequence). The V end was cut by 3 bases, the J end by 7 bases, with 13 bases between. Here the CDR3 reads CASSQGGARNIQYF. As DNA, the CDR3 is TGTGCCAGCAGCCAGGGCGGGGCCCGGAACATTCAGTACTTC.

The CDR3 DNA reads as TGTGCCATCAGTGCTTCCCTGCGGGCCGGCTACACCTTC. It codes for CAISASLRAGYTF. The chain is built from TRBV10-3 and TRBJ1-2; the D is unclear. Deletions cut 4 bases from V and 8 bases from J, with 14 bases between. The CDR3 is 13 amino acids. CDR1 is ENHRY and CDR2 is SYGVKD in the germline V gene.

The chain is built from TRBV29-1 and TRBJ1-2; D not resolved. Trimming pared 6 bases from V and 5 bases from J, leaving 10 bases between. The CDR3 consists of 11 residues. Germline V gene lookup returns CDR1 SQVTM and CDR2 ANQGSEA. The CDR3 loop reads CSVGRAYGYTF. The CDR3 bases are TGCAGCGTCGGGAGAGCGTATGGCTACACCTTC.

The chain carries TRBV27 and TRBJ2-4; 8 bases line up with TRBD2. Losses at the gene ends were 0 bases for V and 9 bases for J; bases not matched to a gene: 4. This CDR3 contains 14 residues. Germline V gene sequence: CDR1 MNHEY, CDR2 SMNVEV (reference sequence). CDR3 nucleotides: TGTGCCAGCAGTTTATCATTTCGGGAGGGCATTCAGTACTTC. This encodes CASSLSFREGIQYF.

V usage is TRBV19 and J usage is TRBJ2-1; weak D call: TRBD1 (6 bases). The CDR3 spans 13 residues. V dropped 3 bases and J dropped 9 bases, with 12 bases sitting between them. Per germline, CDR1 LNHDA and CDR2 SQIVND (reference sequence). CDR3 nucleotides: TGTGCCAGTAGTATCAGGGGCCGAATTGAGCAGTTCTTC. It yields the protein CASSIRGRIEQFF.

J is TRBJ1-4 and V is TRBV6-4; 7 bases line up with TRBD1. In germline, CDR1 is MRHNA, CDR2 SNTAGT. Unmatched junction bases numbered 6, after V lost 9 bases and J lost 8 bases. The CDR3 extends over 12 amino acids. This CDR3 is CARIDRDEKLFF. Here the CDR3 DNA reads TGTGCCAGGATAGACAGGGACGAAAAACTGTTTTTT.

In DNA, the CDR3 is TGTGCCACCAGTGACCCTACAGGGGAATCAGGAAACACCATATATTTT. Translating it yields CATSDPTGESGNTIYF. The J gene is TRBJ1-3, the V gene TRBV24-1; 7 nucleotides align to TRBD1. CDR3 length: 16 amino acids. Losses at the gene ends were 4 bases for V and 4 bases for J; bases not matched to a gene: 9. Germline CDR1 is KGHDR and CDR2 is SFDVKD.

V is TRBV4-1 and J is TRBJ1-6; weak D call: TRBD1 (5 bases). Trimming left V 2 bases short and J 2 bases short, with 7 bases between. Per germline, CDR1 MGHRA and CDR2 YSYEKL. The CDR3 consists of 15 residues. The CDR3 spells CASSQRGTYNSPLHF. The CDR3 bases are TGCGCCAGCAGCCAACGGGGGACCTATAATTCACCCCTCCACTTT.

J is TRBJ2-3 and V is TRBV2; 10 bases map to TRBD2. The germline gives CDR1 SNHLY, CDR2 FYNNEI. The V segment lost 6 bases and the J segment 0 bases; nucleotides outside the gene matches: 9. The CDR3 contains 17 residues. This chain's CDR3 is CASSIDPLAGSTDTQYF. The CDR3 DNA reads as TGTGCCAGCAGCATCGACCCACTAGCGGGGAGCACAGATACGCAGTATTTT. Full variable domain (remainder filled in from reference TRBV2 and TRBJ2-3): EPEVTQTPSHQVTQMGQEVILRCVPISNHLYFYWYRQILGQKVEFLVSFYNNEISEKSEIFDDQFSVERPDGSNFTLKIRSTKLEDSAMYFCASSIDPLAGSTDTQYFGPGTRLTVL.

The chain has TRBV5-1 and TRBJ2-7, with 10 bases that match TRBD1. This CDR3 has 15 residues. V trimming: 4 bases; J trimming: 4 bases; junction bases outside the gene matches: 8. CDR1 is SGHRS and CDR2 is YFSETQ in the germline V gene. The CDR3 nucleotides read TGCGCCAGCAGCCCAGAGGGACAGGGGAGGTACGAGCAGTACTTC. Its translation is CASSPEGQGRYEQYF.

The V gene is TRBV30, the J gene TRBJ1-2, with 9 bases fitting TRBD1. J gave up 8 bases and V 5 bases, and 6 bases lay outside the gene matches. The CDR3 sequence is 12 residues long. The germline V gene encodes CDR1 GTSNPN and CDR2 SVGIG (reference sequence). The CDR3 coding sequence is TGTGCCTGGGCGGGACAGGGTGGAGGCTACACCTTC. It codes for CAWAGQGGGYTF.

This chain connects TRBV7-8 to TRBJ2-5, with D possibly being TRBD2 (5 bases). Trimming pared 5 bases from V and 4 bases from J, leaving 11 bases between. Germline CDR1 and CDR2: SGHVS and FQNEAQ. The CDR3 is made up of 13 amino acids. CDR3 DNA: TGTGCCAGCAGCCGTCGACTAACAGAGACCCAGTACTTC. This translates into CASSRRLTETQYF.

This rearrangement joins TRBV2 to TRBJ1-4, with TRBD1 identical over 8 bases. There are 12 residues in the CDR3. Germline-derived CDR1 and CDR2 are SNHLY and FYNNEI. The J segment lost 6 bases and the V segment lost 10 bases, leaving 4 bases of the junction unmatched. CDR3 coding DNA: TGTGCCAATGGACAGGGAGATGAAAAACTGTTTTTT. Protein product: CANGQGDEKLFF.

The J gene is TRBJ1-5, the V gene TRBV19, with a tentative D call TRBD1 (6 bases). CDR1 is LNHDA, CDR2 SQIVND, per germline (reference sequence). The CDR3 covers 13 residues. V was cut by 7 bases and J by 2 bases, with 9 bases left in between. The CDR3 reads CASKGVGNQPQHF. CDR3 nucleotides: TGTGCCAGTAAGGGGGTCGGCAATCAGCCCCAGCATTTT.

CDR3 sequence (DNA): TGTGCCAGCAGCAGACGAGACGGGGTCCTCTCTGGAAACACCATATATTTT. Its translation: CASSRRDGVLSGNTIYF. V usage is TRBV7-8 and J usage is TRBJ1-3; D gene unclear. The CDR3 has 17 residues. The V and J ends lost 5 bases and 0 bases respectively, with 17 bases between them. The germline V gene encodes CDR1 SGHVS and CDR2 FQNEAQ.

The CDR3 DNA reads TGTGCCAGCAGCTTTAGGCGTAGCGGGGGAGATACGCAGTATTTT. This translates into CASSFRRSGGDTQYF. V gene TRBV7-9 combines with J gene TRBJ2-3; 9 positions agree with TRBD2. The V gene end was trimmed by 3 bases and the J gene end by 5 bases; junction bases not matched to a gene: 6. The length of the CDR3 is 15 residues. Germline V gene data show CDR1 as SEHNR and CDR2 as FQNEAQ (reference sequence).

This rearrangement joins TRBV2 to TRBJ1-1, with 10 positions matching TRBD1. The CDR3 runs 13 residues. Per germline, CDR1 SNHLY and CDR2 FYNNEI. V dropped 5 bases and J dropped 9; count of bases not matched to a gene: 6. The DNA for the CDR3 is TGTGCCAGCAGTACCGGACAGGGGGATAAAGCTTTCTTT. Its translation: CASSTGQGDKAFF.

This rearrangement joins TRBV6-1 to TRBJ1-2, with D tentatively TRBD1 (6 bases). The length of the CDR3 is 16 residues. The V gene's germline CDR1 is MNHNS and CDR2 SASEGT. The germline V and J ends were trimmed by 2 bases and 2 bases, with 15 bases remaining between them. In nucleotides, the CDR3 is TGTGCCAGCAGTGAACCTCGGAAGGGGGTGAACTATGGCTACACCTTC. Translation: CASSEPRKGVNYGYTF.

The chain employs TRBV5-4 and TRBJ2-3; TRBD2 matches 10 bases. Germline V gives CDR1 SGHNT, CDR2 YYREEE (reference sequence). The CDR3 is 18 amino acids. Trimming took 2 bases from V and 2 from J; bases not matched to a gene: 11. The DNA for the CDR3 is TGTGCCAGCAGCTTAATAGGTAGCGGGGGGCCGTTCACAGATACGCAGTATTTT. It specifies CASSLIGSGGPFTDTQYF.